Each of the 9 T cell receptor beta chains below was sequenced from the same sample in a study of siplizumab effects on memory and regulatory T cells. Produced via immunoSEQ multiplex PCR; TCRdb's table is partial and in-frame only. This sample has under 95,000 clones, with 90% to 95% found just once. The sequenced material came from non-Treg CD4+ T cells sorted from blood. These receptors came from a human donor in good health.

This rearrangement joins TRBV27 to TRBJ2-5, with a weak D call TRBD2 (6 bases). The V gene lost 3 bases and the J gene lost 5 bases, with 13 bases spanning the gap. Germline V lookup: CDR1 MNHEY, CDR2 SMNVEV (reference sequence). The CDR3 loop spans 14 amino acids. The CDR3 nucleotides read TGTGCCAGCAGTTTCGGACTACCCCCCGAGACCCAGTACTTC. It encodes CASSFGLPPETQYF.

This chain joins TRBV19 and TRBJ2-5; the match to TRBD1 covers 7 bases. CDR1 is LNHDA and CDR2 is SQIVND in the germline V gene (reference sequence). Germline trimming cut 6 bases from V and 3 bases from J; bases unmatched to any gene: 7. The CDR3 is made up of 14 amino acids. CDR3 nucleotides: TGTGCCAGTAGCAACCAACAGGGGAAAGAGACCCAGTACTTC. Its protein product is CASSNQQGKETQYF. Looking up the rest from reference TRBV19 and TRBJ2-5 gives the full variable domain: DGGITQSPKYLFRKEGQNVTLSCEQNLNHDAMYWYRQDPGQGLRLIYYSQIVNDFQKGDIAEGYSVSREKKESFPLTVTSAQKNPTAFYLCASSNQQGKETQYFGPGTRLLVL.

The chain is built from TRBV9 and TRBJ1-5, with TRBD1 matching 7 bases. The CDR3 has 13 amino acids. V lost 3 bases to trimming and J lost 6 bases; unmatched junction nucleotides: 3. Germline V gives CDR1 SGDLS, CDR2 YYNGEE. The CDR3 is CASSETGFQPQHF. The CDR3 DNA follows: TGTGCCAGCAGCGAGACAGGGTTTCAGCCCCAGCATTTT.

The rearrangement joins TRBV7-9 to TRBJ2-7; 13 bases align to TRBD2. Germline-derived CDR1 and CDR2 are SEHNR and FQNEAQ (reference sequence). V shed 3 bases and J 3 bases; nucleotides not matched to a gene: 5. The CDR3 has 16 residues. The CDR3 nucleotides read TGTGCCAGCAGCTTCCTTGGACTAGCGGGAGACTACGAGCAGTACTTC. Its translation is CASSFLGLAGDYEQYF.

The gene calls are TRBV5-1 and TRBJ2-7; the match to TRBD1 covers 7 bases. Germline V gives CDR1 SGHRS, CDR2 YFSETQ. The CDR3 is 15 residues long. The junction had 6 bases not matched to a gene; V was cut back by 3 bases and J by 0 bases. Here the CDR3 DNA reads TGCGCCAGCAGCTCCGGACAGGTGATCTCCTACGAGCAGTACTTC. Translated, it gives CASSSGQVISYEQYF. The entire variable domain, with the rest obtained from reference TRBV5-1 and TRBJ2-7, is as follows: KAGVTQTPRYLIKTRGQQVTLSCSPISGHRSVSWYQQTPGQGLQFLFEYFSETQRNKGNFPGRFSGRQFSNSRSEMNVSTLELGDSALYLCASSSGQVISYEQYFGPGTRLTVT.

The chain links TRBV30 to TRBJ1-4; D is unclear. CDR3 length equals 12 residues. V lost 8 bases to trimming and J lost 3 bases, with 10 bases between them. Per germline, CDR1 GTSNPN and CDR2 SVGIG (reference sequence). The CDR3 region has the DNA TGTGCCGGGGAGAGGGCTAATGAAAAACTGTTTTTT. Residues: CAGERANEKLFF.

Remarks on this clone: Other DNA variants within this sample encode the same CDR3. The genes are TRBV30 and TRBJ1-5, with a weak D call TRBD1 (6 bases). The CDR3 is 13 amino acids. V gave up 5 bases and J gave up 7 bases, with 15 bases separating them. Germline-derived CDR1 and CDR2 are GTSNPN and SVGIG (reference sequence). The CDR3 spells CAWGRGGGQPQHF. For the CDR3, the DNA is TGTGCCTGGGGAAGAGGGGGGGGGCAGCCCCAGCATTTT.

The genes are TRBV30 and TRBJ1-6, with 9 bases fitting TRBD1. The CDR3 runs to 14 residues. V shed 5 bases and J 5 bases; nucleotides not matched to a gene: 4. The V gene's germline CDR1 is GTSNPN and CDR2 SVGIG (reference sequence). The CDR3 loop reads CAWAGQGNNSPLHF. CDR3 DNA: TGTGCCTGGGCCGGACAGGGGAATAATTCACCCCTCCACTTT.

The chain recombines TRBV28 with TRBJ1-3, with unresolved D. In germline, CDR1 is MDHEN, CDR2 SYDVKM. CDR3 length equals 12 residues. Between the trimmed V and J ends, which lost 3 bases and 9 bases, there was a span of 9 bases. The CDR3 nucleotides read TGTGCCAGCAGTTTTGAACTAATCACCATATATTTT. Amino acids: CASSFELITIYF.